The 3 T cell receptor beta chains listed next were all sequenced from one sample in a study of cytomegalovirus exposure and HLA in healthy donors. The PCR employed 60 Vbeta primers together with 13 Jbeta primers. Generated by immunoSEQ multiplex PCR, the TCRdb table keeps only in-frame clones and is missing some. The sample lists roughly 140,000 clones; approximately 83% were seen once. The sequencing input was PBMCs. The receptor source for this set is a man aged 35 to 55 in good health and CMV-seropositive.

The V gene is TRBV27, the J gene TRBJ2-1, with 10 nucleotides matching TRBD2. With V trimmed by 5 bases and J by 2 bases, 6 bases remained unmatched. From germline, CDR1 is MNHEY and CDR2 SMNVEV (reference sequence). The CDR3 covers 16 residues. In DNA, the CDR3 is TGTGCCAGCAGTATATGGACTAGCGGCGCCTACAATGAGCAGTTCTTC. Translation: CASSIWTSGAYNEQFF.

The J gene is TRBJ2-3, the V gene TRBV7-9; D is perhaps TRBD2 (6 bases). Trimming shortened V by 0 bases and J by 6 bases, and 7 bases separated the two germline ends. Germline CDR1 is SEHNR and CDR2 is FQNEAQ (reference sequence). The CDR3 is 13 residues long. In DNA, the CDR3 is TGTGCCAGCAGCTTAGCGGGGAGGGATACGCAGTATTTT. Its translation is CASSLAGRDTQYF.

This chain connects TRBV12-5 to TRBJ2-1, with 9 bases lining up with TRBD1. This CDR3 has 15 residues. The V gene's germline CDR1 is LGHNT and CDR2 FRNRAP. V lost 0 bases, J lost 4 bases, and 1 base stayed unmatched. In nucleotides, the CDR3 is TGTGCTAGTGGTTTGGTAGGACAGGGGTACAATGAGCAGTTCTTC. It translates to CASGLVGQGYNEQFF.